The present T cell receptor (beta chain) was sequenced within a study of OX40 agonist ivuxolimab in advanced cancers. On the study more broadly: An agonistic anti-OX40 (CD134) antibody, ivuxolimab, was used to treat the patients.

Study observations and caveats: At 0.1 to 3.0 mg/kg, CD4+ and CD8+ blood T cells expanded clonally by week 6. Partial responders receiving 0.1-3.0 mg/kg showed among the lowest clonal expansion.

The length of the CDR3 is 17 residues. Germline assignment: CDR1 MDHEN and CDR2 SYDVKM. Germline trimming cut 2 bases from V and 0 bases from J; bases unmatched to any gene: 7. For this clone: Its antigen is still unknown.

Produced via immunoSEQ multiplex PCR; TCRdb's table is partial and in-frame only. The sample has approximately 94,000 clones; more than 85% are singletons. The TCR was taken from an adult with an advanced solid tumor such as melanoma, head and neck, liver or kidney cancer. The starting material was CD4+ or CD8+ T cells sorted from blood, obtained in a trial of the OX40 agonist ivuxolimab. This rearrangement joins TRBV28 to TRBJ2-3; 8 nucleotides line up with TRBD2. The CDR3, as DNA: TGTGCCAGCAGTTTAGCGCTAGCGGGTGCTAGCACAGATACGCAGTATTTT. Protein product: CASSLALAGASTDTQYF.